Listed below are T cell receptor beta chains from one sample, sequenced in a study of Ad26.COV2.S vaccination and SARS-CoV-2 variants. Method: immunoSEQ multiplex PCR; TCRdb's copy keeps in-frame clones and lacks some. The table records hundreds of thousands of clones, 89% of them present only once. The starting material was peripheral blood, obtained in a trial of Ad26.COV2.S vaccine versus placebo. The receptor set was obtained from a person between 18 and 65 years old who received the Ad26.COV2.S COVID-19 vaccine or a placebo. CDR3s include the opening cysteine and the closing phenylalanine or tryptophan. The D gene is left open where the match is weak. For some rows the clone size is stated as once, few or many, or as a class when expanded; others skip it.

D gene	V gene	J gene	clone size	CDR3 length	CDR3 DNA	CDR3 protein
TRBD1	TRBV9	TRBJ1-3	few	16	TGTGCCAGCAGCGTAACAGGGGACAACTCTGGAAACACCATATATTTT	CASSVTGDNSGNTIYF
-	TRBV10-2	TRBJ2-5	-	14	TGCGCCAGCAGTGAGACTGGGCGGGGAGAGACCCAGTACTTC	CASSETGRGETQYF
-	TRBV7-8	TRBJ1-3	-	14	TGTGCCAGCAGCTTAGCCGCCTCTGGAAACACCATATATTTT	CASSLAASGNTIYF
-	TRBV6-5	TRBJ1-2	few	13	TGTGCCAGCAGAATAGGGGCTAACTATGGCTACACCTTC	CASRIGANYGYTF
-	TRBV19	TRBJ2-3	once	14	TGTGCCAGTAGTATTCTACAGGGAGAGGATACGCAGTATTTT	CASSILQGEDTQYF
-	TRBV27	TRBJ1-1	-	14	TGTGCCAGCAGTTTATCGCCGCGGACCACTGAAGCTTTCTTT	CASSLSPRTTEAFF
-	TRBV6-2/TRBV6-3	TRBJ1-2	-	13	TGTGCCAGCAGTTACTGGACCTCCTATGGCTACACCTTC	CASSYWTSYGYTF
-	TRBV13	TRBJ2-7	few	15	TGTGCCAGCAGCTACTACCCCGCGTTGGCGTCAGAGCAGTACTTC	CASSYYPALASEQYF
-	TRBV18	TRBJ2-1	-	15	TGTGCCAGCTCACCTGGCAGGGTCTCCTACAATGAGCAGTTCTTC	CASSPGRVSYNEQFF
-	TRBV18	TRBJ1-5	-	13	TGTGCCAGCTCACCAGGGGTGGATCAGCCCCAGCATTTT	CASSPGVDQPQHF
TRBD1	TRBV2	TRBJ2-4	-	13	TGTGCCAGCGATGGGACAGGGAACAACATTCAGTACTTC	CASDGTGNNIQYF
TRBD2	TRBV7-2	TRBJ2-4	-	19	TGTGCCAGCAGCTGGCCGTTGCGGGAGTCGGGGATGGCCAAAAACATTCAGTACTTC	CASSWPLRESGMAKNIQYF
-	TRBV6-2/TRBV6-3	TRBJ1-5	-	13	TGTGCCAGCAGTTACGAGAGGGTTCGGCCCCAGCATTTT	CASSYERVRPQHF
TRBD1	TRBV12-5	TRBJ1-3	-	16	TGTGCTAGTGGTCCCGCCAGGACAGGGAGTGGAAACACCATATATTTT	CASGPARTGSGNTIYF
-	TRBV5-1	TRBJ2-1	-	11	TGCGCCAGCAGCCAGAATAATGAGCAGTTCTTC	CASSQNNEQFF
-	TRBV7-8	TRBJ2-5	-	15	TGTGCCAGCAGGGGTGGTGCGCGGGTCGAAGAGACCCAGTACTTC	CASRGGARVEETQYF
TRBD2	TRBV29-1	TRBJ2-1	-	15	TGCAGCGTTGAAAACCCTAGCGGGACGGACAATGAGCAGTTCTTC	CSVENPSGTDNEQFF
TRBD1	TRBV4-3	TRBJ2-7	few	15	TGCGCCAGCAGCCAGCCGGGACAGGGAGCCTACGAGCAGTACTTC	CASSQPGQGAYEQYF
-	TRBV7-2	TRBJ2-4	-	16	TGTGCCAGCAGCTTAGGACGCGTCCAAGGCAAAAACATTCAGTACTTC	CASSLGRVQGKNIQYF
TRBD2	TRBV7-9	TRBJ2-2	-	14	TGTGCCAGCAGCTTACCGGGAGGGCGCGGGGAGCTGTTTTTT	CASSLPGGRGELFF
-	TRBV5-1	TRBJ2-7	-	15	TGCGCCAGCAGCTTGGGGGAAGCATTGGCGTACGAGCAGTACTTC	CASSLGEALAYEQYF
-	TRBV21-1	TRBJ2-7	-	14	TGTGCCAGCAGCATGCTCCGGGCTCCCTACGAGCAGTACTTC	CASSMLRAPYEQYF
-	TRBV7-8	TRBJ1-4	-	13	TGTGCCAGCAGCCCTAAGAATAATGAAAAACTGTTTTTT	CASSPKNNEKLFF
-	TRBV2	TRBJ2-3	-	13	TGTGCCAGCAGCCCCCTGCGGGGAGATACGCAGTATTTT	CASSPLRGDTQYF
TRBD1	TRBV2	TRBJ2-1	once	17	TGTGCCAGCAGTTCCTATTTCCGGGACAGGGATAACAATGAGCAGTTCTTC	CASSSYFRDRDNNEQFF
-	TRBV5-1	TRBJ2-7	-	15	TGCGCCAGCAGCGACCCGACACGGAGCTCCTACGAGCAGTACTTC	CASSDPTRSSYEQYF
TRBD2	TRBV5-8	TRBJ2-5	-	17	TGTGCCAGCAGCAGGCGTACTAGCGGGCTCTACCAAGAGACCCAGTACTTC	CASSRRTSGLYQETQYF
TRBD1	TRBV6-5	TRBJ2-5	-	15	TGTGCCAGCAATCCCCGGGACAGGGGGAAGGAGACCCAGTACTTC	CASNPRDRGKETQYF
-	TRBV18	TRBJ1-3	-	15	TGTGCCAGCTCACCACTTCCAGACTCTGGAAACACCATATATTTT	CASSPLPDSGNTIYF
-	TRBV19	TRBJ1-2	-	14	TGTGCCAGTAGTATATCCGGACGGACCTATGGCTACACCTTC	CASSISGRTYGYTF
TRBD1	TRBV5-1	TRBJ2-5	-	15	TGCGCCAGCAGCGCTACTGGGACAGGGCAAGAGACCCAGTACTTC	CASSATGTGQETQYF
TRBD1	TRBV7-9	TRBJ2-7	-	17	TGTGCCAGCAGCTTAACACCTCCCTGGACAGGGGGATACGAGCAGTACTTC	CASSLTPPWTGGYEQYF
-	TRBV10-3	TRBJ1-1	once	12	TGTGCCATCAGTGGTGGGAACACTGAAGCTTTCTTT	CAISGGNTEAFF
-	TRBV18	TRBJ2-1	-	15	TGTGCCAGCTCACCACTGGAACAGAGTTACAATGAGCAGTTCTTC	CASSPLEQSYNEQFF
-	TRBV7-9	TRBJ1-2	-	11	TGTGCCAGCAGCTTAGAAGTTAAGTACACCTTC	CASSLEVKYTF
-	TRBV10-3	TRBJ2-5	-	13	TGTGCCACAGCCGGGGGCGGGGGAGAGACCCAGTACTTC	CATAGGGGETQYF
-	TRBV9	TRBJ2-5	-	12	TGTGCCAGCGGTGGCGCCGGGGGGACCCAGTACTTC	CASGGAGGTQYF
TRBD2	TRBV5-6	TRBJ2-5	-	16	TGTGCCAGCAGCACCCTGGGACTAGCCCAACAAGAGACCCAGTACTTC	CASSTLGLAQQETQYF
TRBD2	TRBV2	TRBJ2-1	-	16	TGTGCCAGCAGCCAAGACGGGACTAGCTTCTACAATGAGCAGTTCTTC	CASSQDGTSFYNEQFF
TRBD1	TRBV6-5	TRBJ1-1	-	13	TGTGCCAGCAGTTCCAGGGGGTGGACTGAAGCTTTCTTT	CASSSRGWTEAFF
-	TRBV5-5	TRBJ2-5	-	14	TGTGCCAGCAGCTTTTTAGCGTTCCAAGAGACCCAGTACTTC	CASSFLAFQETQYF
TRBD2	TRBV7-2	TRBJ2-5	-	14	TGTGCCAGCAGCCCGAGACTAGCAGTGCAGACCCAGTACTTC	CASSPRLAVQTQYF
-	TRBV4-3	TRBJ2-7	-	14	TGCGCCAGCAGCCCGGGCGCCAGCCCTTCCGAGCAGTACTTC	CASSPGASPSEQYF
TRBD1	TRBV24-1	TRBJ2-5	-	18	TGTGCCACCAGTGATCCCACACCGGGACAGGGGGCAATCGAGACCCAGTACTTC	CATSDPTPGQGAIETQYF
-	TRBV18	TRBJ1-1	-	13	TGTGCCAGCCAGGGGCAGGCGAACACTGAAGCTTTCTTT	CASQGQANTEAFF
-	TRBV7-2	TRBJ2-1	once	14	TGTGCCAGCAGCTTGGCTTTATTCTACAATGAGCAGTTCTTC	CASSLALFYNEQFF
TRBD1	TRBV18	TRBJ1-2	once	17	TGTGCCAGCTCACCACGCCTCCGGGACAGGGGATTTTATGGCTACACCTTC	CASSPRLRDRGFYGYTF
-	TRBV14	TRBJ2-7	few	15	TGTGCCAGCAGCCTAAACCCGGGCAGTTCCTACGAGCAGTACTTC	CASSLNPGSSYEQYF
-	TRBV24-1	TRBJ1-5	-	17	TGTGCCACCAGTGATTTAGGGAGAAAATATAGCAATCAGCCCCAGCATTTT	CATSDLGRKYSNQPQHF
-	TRBV24-1	TRBJ1-5	-	14	TGTGCCACCAGTGATGTAGGTAGCAATCAGCCCCAGCATTTT	CATSDVGSNQPQHF
TRBD1	TRBV5-8	TRBJ2-7	-	14	TGTGCCAGCAGCTCCCGACAGGGAACCTACGAGCAGTACTTC	CASSSRQGTYEQYF
-	TRBV3-1/TRBV3-2	TRBJ1-1	once	14	TGTGCCAGCAGCCGAGAAACCCGGGGTGGCGACGCTTTCTTT	CASSRETRGGDAFF
TRBD2	TRBV6-5	TRBJ2-7	-	16	TGTGCCAGCAGTTACTCCTGGGCGGGGGGGCCTTACGAGCAGTACTTC	CASSYSWAGGPYEQYF
TRBD2	TRBV24-1	TRBJ2-3	-	18	TGTGCCACCAGTGATCCCGGACTAGCGGGGGGAATTACAGATACGCAGTATTTT	CATSDPGLAGGITDTQYF
-	TRBV21-1	TRBJ1-2	-	17	TGTGCCAGCAGCAAAGGGACAGGGGGCGAGATAGTCTATGGCTACACCTTC	CASSKGTGGEIVYGYTF
-	TRBV7-9	TRBJ1-1	-	12	TGTGCCAGCAGCTTAGCGCTCACTGAAGCTTTCTTT	CASSLALTEAFF
-	TRBV4-2	TRBJ1-5	-	16	TGTGCCAGCAGCCAAGAAGGAGGGCTTCGAAATCAGCCCCAGCATTTT	CASSQEGGLRNQPQHF
-	TRBV29-1	TRBJ1-1	-	13	TGCAGCGTAGTCCGGGACATTAACACTGAAGCTTTCTTT	CSVVRDINTEAFF
-	TRBV3-1/TRBV3-2	TRBJ1-2	-	14	TGTGCCAGCAGCCAAGACGCGACTAACTATGGCTACACCTTC	CASSQDATNYGYTF
-	TRBV19	TRBJ1-5	once	14	TGTGCCAGTAGCCGAGGGGGTATAGGGCAGCCCCAGCATTTT	CASSRGGIGQPQHF